Below, 9 T cell receptor beta chains from the same sample are listed, as sequenced in a study of CD8+ T cells in alopecia areata. Extracted RNA was reverse transcribed into cDNA, the sequencing template. Profiling relied on immunoSEQ multiplex PCR, and the TCRdb table lists in-frame clones only, not all of them. The top ten hold 10% of the sample, which has about 180,000 clones, 51% seen once. Regarding treatment: oral pan-JAK inhibitor, 5-10 mg twice daily. The sequencing here drew on CD8+ T cells sorted from blood, taken around week 54, from a patient treated with tofacitinib. The origin of the receptors is a human donor with alopecia areata.

The chain uses TRBV5-4 and TRBJ2-7, with a possible D match to TRBD2 (5 bases). The CDR3 spans 16 residues. Germline CDR1 and CDR2: SGHNT and YYREEE (reference sequence). V was pared by 0 bases and J by 0 bases, with 13 bases between. The CDR3 protein is CASSLGGSPVSYEQYF. In DNA form, the CDR3 reads TGTGCCAGCAGCTTGGGAGGGTCACCCGTCTCCTACGAGCAGTACTTC. Looking up the rest from reference TRBV5-4 and TRBJ2-7 gives the full variable domain: ETGVTQSPTHLIKTRGQQVTLRCSSQSGHNTVSWYQQALGQGPQFIFQYYREEENGRGNFPPRFSGLQFPNYSSELNVNALELDDSALYLCASSLGGSPVSYEQYFGPGTRLTVT.

CDR3 bases: TGTGCCAGCAGCCAATCACAGGGGAGGCATAGCACAGATACGCAGTATTTT. Translating it yields CASSQSQGRHSTDTQYF. The gene calls are TRBV9 and TRBJ2-3, with D perhaps matching TRBD1 (7 bases). The CDR3 is 17 amino acids. The germline gives CDR1 SGDLS, CDR2 YYNGEE. Trimming took 4 bases from V and 0 from J, leaving 18 bases between them. Full variable domain (outside the CDR3, taken from reference TRBV9 and TRBJ2-3): DSGVTQTPKHLITATGQRVTLRCSPRSGDLSVYWYQQSLDQGLQFLIQYYNGEERAKGNILERFSAQQFPDLHSELNLSSLELGDSALYFCASSQSQGRHSTDTQYFGPGTRLTVL.

V usage is TRBV15 and J usage is TRBJ2-3; 7 bases are a match to TRBD2. The CDR3 covers 16 residues. V dropped 5 bases and J dropped 0; count of bases not matched to a gene: 8. CDR1 is LNHNV, CDR2 YYDKDF, per germline (reference sequence). CDR3 sequence (DNA): TGTGCCACCAGCGAAACGGGGGGTCGTAGCACAGATACGCAGTATTTT. Protein: CATSETGGRSTDTQYF. Combining the CDR3 with reference TRBV15 and TRBJ2-3 gives the whole variable domain DAMVIQNPRYQVTQFGKPVTLSCSQTLNHNVMYWYQQKSSQAPKLLFHYYDKDFNNEADTPDNFQSRRPNTSFCFLDIRSPGLGDTAMYLCATSETGGRSTDTQYFGPGTRLTVL.

The sample holds a few counts of this clone. The rearrangement uses TRBV29-1 and TRBJ1-1, with 7 bases aligning to TRBD1. V was pared by 3 bases and J by 8 bases, with 3 bases of the junction left unmatched. CDR3 length: 11 amino acids. Germline CDR1 and CDR2: SQVTM and ANQGSEA. The CDR3 loop reads CSVERDREAFF. CDR3 nucleotides: TGCAGCGTTGAGAGGGACAGAGAAGCTTTCTTT.

In its sample, this clone was seen a few times. This chain links TRBV5-1 with TRBJ1-1; D not certain. The CDR3 is made up of 14 amino acids. Trimming removed 4 bases at V and 4 bases at J, with 14 bases between. Germline lookup yields CDR1 SGHRS and CDR2 YFSETQ. DNA of the CDR3: TGCGCCAGCAGCACCGGACCCCCGGGCACTGAAGCTTTCTTT. Its protein product is CASSTGPPGTEAFF.

The table lists this clone with a count of one. This chain connects TRBV6-5 to TRBJ1-1, with 7 bases aligning to TRBD1. Germline loops: CDR1 MNHEY, CDR2 SVGAGI. The CDR3 length is 15 residues. V shed 5 bases, J shed 0 bases, and the junction held 6 bases outside the gene matches. This CDR3 is CASSPPTGLNTEAFF. CDR3 DNA sequence: TGTGCCAGCAGTCCCCCGACAGGGTTGAACACTGAAGCTTTCTTT.

This clone was found a few times. The sample contains more than one DNA sequence encoding this CDR3. The chain has TRBV29-1 and TRBJ1-2; D is uncertain. The CDR3 covers 10 residues. CDR1 is SQVTM, CDR2 ANQGSEA, per germline. V was shortened by 5 bases and J by 3 bases, with 4 bases between the two germline ends. CDR3 coding DNA: TGCAGCGTTAGGGACTATGGCTACACCTTC. This encodes CSVRDYGYTF. The variable domain in full, completed from reference TRBV29-1 and TRBJ1-2, reads SAVISQKPSRDICQRGTSLTIQCQVDSQVTMMFWYRQQPGQSLTLIATANQGSEATYESGFVIDKFPISRPNLTFSTLTVSNMSPEDSSIYLCSVRDYGYTFGSGTRLTVV.

Only one count was recorded for this clone. This rearrangement joins TRBV29-1 to TRBJ2-1; TRBD1 matches 7 bases. V was pared by 2 bases and J by 0 bases, with 7 bases of the junction left unmatched. The CDR3 consists of 16 residues. Germline V gene sequence: CDR1 SQVTM, CDR2 ANQGSEA. CDR3: CSVEYNRGSSYNEQFF. The CDR3 nucleotides read TGCAGCGTTGAATATAACAGGGGTAGCTCCTACAATGAGCAGTTCTTC.

This clone was recorded a few times. The chain couples TRBV28 to TRBJ2-3; either TRBD1 or TRBD2 may supply D (5 bases each). Germline V gene lookup returns CDR1 MDHEN and CDR2 SYDVKM. V dropped 5 bases and J dropped 6 bases, with 12 bases sitting between them. This CDR3 has 13 residues. CDR3 residues: CASSTGGEDTQYF. The CDR3 DNA reads TGTGCCAGCAGTACTGGGGGTGAGGATACGCAGTATTTT.